This T cell receptor beta chain was observed in a study of CD8 T cells in ankylosing spondylitis. This clonotype was recorded a few times. The target antigen is unknown. The study's findings and limits: Significant enrichment of disease-linked clones was reportedly seen in matched ankylosing spondylitis synovial fluid. Eight highly homologous variants formed a TCR beta motif that appeared characteristic of ankylosing spondylitis blood. Some motif variants were previously reported in reactive arthritis synovial fluid and blood.

Construction of TCR beta libraries was performed using quantitative 5'-RACE with molecular barcodes. TCRdb used MiXCR to reprocess the 5' RACE reads, holding one entry per CDR3 protein. The table lists hundreds of thousands of distinct CDR3 sequences, about 25% of them singletons. CDR3 size: 14 residues. Unmatched junction bases numbered 14, after V lost 8 bases and J lost 8 bases. The germline CDR1 and CDR2 sequences are SNHLY and FYNNEI. This TCR was sampled from a male donor with ankylosing spondylitis. The sample consisted of blood, either unsorted or a sorted T cell fraction (not recorded which). The chain links TRBV2 to TRBJ1-2, with TRBD1 identical over 7 bases. Here the CDR3 reads CASSFSGGSGGYTF. The CDR3 region has the DNA TGTGCCAGCTCATTCTCAGGGGGTTCGGGCGGCTACACCTTC.